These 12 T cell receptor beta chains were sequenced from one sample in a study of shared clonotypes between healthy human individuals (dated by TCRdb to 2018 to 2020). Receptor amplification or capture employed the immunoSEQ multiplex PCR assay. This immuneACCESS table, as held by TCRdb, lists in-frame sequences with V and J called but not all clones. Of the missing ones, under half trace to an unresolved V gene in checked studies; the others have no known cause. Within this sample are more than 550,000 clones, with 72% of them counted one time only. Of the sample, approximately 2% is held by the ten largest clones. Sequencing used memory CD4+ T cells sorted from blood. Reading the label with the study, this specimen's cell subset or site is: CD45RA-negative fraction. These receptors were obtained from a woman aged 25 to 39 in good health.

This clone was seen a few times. The CDR3 DNA follows: TGTGCCTGGAGAACTCGGGGGGCTGGAAACACCATATATTTT. Its translation: CAWRTRGAGNTIYF. The chain has TRBV30 and TRBJ1-3; TRBD1 is a possible D gene (5 bases). Germline CDR1 and CDR2: GTSNPN and SVGIG (reference sequence). The V and J ends lost 3 bases and 2 bases respectively, with 11 bases between them. CDR3 length: 14 amino acids.

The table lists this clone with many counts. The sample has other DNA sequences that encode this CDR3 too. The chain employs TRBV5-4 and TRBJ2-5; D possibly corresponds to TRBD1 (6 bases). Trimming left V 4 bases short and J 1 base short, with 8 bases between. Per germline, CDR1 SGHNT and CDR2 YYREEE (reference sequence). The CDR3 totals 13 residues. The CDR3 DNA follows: TGTGCCAGCAGCCTACAGGGCCAAGAGACCCAGTACTTC. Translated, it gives CASSLQGQETQYF.

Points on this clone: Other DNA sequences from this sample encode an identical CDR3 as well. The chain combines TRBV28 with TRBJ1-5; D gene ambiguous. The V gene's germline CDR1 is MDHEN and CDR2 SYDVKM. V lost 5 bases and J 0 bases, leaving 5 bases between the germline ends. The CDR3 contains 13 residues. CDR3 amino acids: CASSRDSNQPQHF. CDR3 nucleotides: TGTGCCAGCAGTCGGGATAGCAATCAGCCCCAGCATTTT.

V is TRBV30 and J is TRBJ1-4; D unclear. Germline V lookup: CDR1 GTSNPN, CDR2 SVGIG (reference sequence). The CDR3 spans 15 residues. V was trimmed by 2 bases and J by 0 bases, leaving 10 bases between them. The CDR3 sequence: CAWSRDGTTNEKLFF. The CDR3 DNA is TGTGCCTGGAGTAGAGACGGAACAACTAATGAAAAACTGTTTTTT.

The CDR3 reads CASQGTGLAGELFF. The CDR3 DNA reads TGTGCCAGCCAAGGGACAGGGTTGGCCGGGGAGCTGTTTTTT. The chain couples TRBV19 to TRBJ2-2, with 9 positions matching TRBD1. Germline V gene data show CDR1 as LNHDA and CDR2 as SQIVND (reference sequence). V lost 9 bases to trimming and J lost 6 bases; unmatched junction nucleotides: 8. The CDR3 spans 14 residues. The whole variable domain, remainder taken from reference TRBV19 and TRBJ2-2, is DGGITQSPKYLFRKEGQNVTLSCEQNLNHDAMYWYRQDPGQGLRLIYYSQIVNDFQKGDIAEGYSVSREKKESFPLTVTSAQKNPTAFYLCASQGTGLAGELFFGEGSRLTVL.

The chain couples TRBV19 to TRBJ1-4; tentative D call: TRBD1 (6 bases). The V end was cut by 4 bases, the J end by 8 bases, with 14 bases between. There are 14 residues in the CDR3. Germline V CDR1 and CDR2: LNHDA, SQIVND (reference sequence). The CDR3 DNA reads TGTGCCAGTAGTAGACGGGACACACAGGAAAAACTGTTTTTT. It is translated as CASSRRDTQEKLFF.

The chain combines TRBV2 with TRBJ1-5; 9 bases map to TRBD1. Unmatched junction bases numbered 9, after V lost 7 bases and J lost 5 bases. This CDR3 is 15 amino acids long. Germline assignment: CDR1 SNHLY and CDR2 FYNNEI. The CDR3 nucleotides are TGTGCCAGCAATACCGGGACAGGGAGTTATCAGCCCCAGCATTTT. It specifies CASNTGTGSYQPQHF.

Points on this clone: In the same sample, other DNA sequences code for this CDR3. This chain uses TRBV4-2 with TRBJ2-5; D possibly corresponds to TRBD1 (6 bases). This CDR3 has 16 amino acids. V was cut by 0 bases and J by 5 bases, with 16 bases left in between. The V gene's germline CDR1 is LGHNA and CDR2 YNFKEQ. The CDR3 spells CASSQDSGRGGETQYF. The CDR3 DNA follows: TGTGCCAGCAGCCAAGATTCGGGCAGGGGTGGGGAGACCCAGTACTTC.

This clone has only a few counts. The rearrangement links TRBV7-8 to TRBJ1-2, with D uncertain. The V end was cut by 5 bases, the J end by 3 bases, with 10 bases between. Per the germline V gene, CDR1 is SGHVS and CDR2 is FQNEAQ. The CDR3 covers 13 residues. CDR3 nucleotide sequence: TGTGCCAGCAGCCCCCTGGGCTACTATGGCTACACCTTC. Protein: CASSPLGYYGYTF.

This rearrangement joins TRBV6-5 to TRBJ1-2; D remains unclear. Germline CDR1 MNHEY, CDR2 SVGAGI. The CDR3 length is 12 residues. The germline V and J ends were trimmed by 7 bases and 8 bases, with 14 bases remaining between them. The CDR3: CASTGRERGYTF. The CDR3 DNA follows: TGTGCCAGCACCGGGCGGGAGCGAGGCTACACCTTC.

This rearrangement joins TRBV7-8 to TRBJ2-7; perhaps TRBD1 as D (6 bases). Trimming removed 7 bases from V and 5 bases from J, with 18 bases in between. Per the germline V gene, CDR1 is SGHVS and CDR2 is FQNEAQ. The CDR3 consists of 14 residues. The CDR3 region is CASNFRGFVNEQYF. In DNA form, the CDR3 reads TGTGCCAGCAATTTCAGGGGTTTTGTCAACGAGCAGTACTTC.

CDR3 nucleotides: TGTGCCAGCAGCTTGTCGAGGTGGGGTGCAGAGGCTCAAGAGACCCAGTACTTC. It specifies CASSLSRWGAEAQETQYF. The chain combines TRBV7-2 with TRBJ2-5; no clear D. The CDR3 consists of 18 residues. The V end lost 3 bases, the J end lost 2 bases, and 22 bases lay between the germline ends. Germline V gene sequence: CDR1 SGHTA, CDR2 FQGNSA.